This T cell receptor beta chain was recorded in a study of cytomegalovirus exposure and HLA in healthy donors. Study results and caveats: For presence/absence analyses, sequencing depth was assumed to be roughly uniform across donors.

Primers for the PCR totalled 60 Vbeta and 13 Jbeta. Repertoires were generated with immunoSEQ multiplex PCR, while TCRdb's copy carries only in-frame clones and drops some. Among approximately 160,000 clones listed, about 63% were seen once. As to this clone: Antigen specificity is unknown.

Trimming stripped 2 bases from V and 2 bases from J, with 7 bases between. Germline lookup yields CDR1 MNHEY and CDR2 SMNVEV (reference sequence). This CDR3 contains 13 residues. The receptor comes from a woman aged 35 to 49 in good health and CMV-seropositive. The V gene is TRBV27, the J gene TRBJ2-7, with D perhaps matching TRBD1 (6 bases). The sample was PBMCs. In DNA, the CDR3 is TGTGCCAGCAGTTTAGGGACAACCTACGAGCAGTACTTC. Protein sequence: CASSLGTTYEQYF.